This T cell receptor beta chain was recorded in a study of shared clonotypes between healthy human individuals. Study results and caveats: Sequencing depth was predicted to influence how clonotypes are shared among donors.

This CDR3 is built from 13 residues. V trimming: 11 bases; J trimming: 0 bases; junction bases outside the gene matches: 4. Germline CDR1 MDHEN, CDR2 SYDVKM. Assay runs were performed at deep level. The data were produced by immunoSEQ multiplex PCR, yet TCRdb's version contains in-frame clones alone and is incomplete. This sample has about 2 million clones, with around 96% found just once. This clone was seen a single time. Its antigen is not identified. Naive CD8 cells were CD45RO-negative, positively selected for CCR7, excluding terminally differentiated effector memory CD45RA+ cells. Donors comprised only Caucasian adults living in Nashville, Tennessee.

Sample: naive CD8+ T cells sorted from blood. The J gene is TRBJ2-3, the V gene TRBV28; 8 bases line up with TRBD1. This sequence originates from a man younger than 35 in good health. The CDR3 sequence: CAGQGRSTDTQYF. Here the CDR3 DNA reads TGTGCCGGACAGGGTAGGAGCACAGATACGCAGTATTTT.